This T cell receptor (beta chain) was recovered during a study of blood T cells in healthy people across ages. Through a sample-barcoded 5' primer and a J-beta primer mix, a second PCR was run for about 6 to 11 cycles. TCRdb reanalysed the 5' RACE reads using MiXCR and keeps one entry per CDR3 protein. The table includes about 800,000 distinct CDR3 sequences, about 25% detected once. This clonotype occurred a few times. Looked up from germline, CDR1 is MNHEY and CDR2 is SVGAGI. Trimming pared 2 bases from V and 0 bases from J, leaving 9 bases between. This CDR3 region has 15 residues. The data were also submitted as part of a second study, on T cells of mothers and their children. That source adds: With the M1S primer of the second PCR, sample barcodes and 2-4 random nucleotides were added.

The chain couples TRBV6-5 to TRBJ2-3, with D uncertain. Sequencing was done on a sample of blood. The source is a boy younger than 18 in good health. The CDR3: CASSYPGRSTDTQYF. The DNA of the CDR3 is TGTGCCAGCAGTTACCCAGGTCGTAGCACAGATACGCAGTATTTT.